This T cell receptor (beta chain) was identified in a study of T cell responses to AZD1222 COVID-19 vaccine. General observations from the study: Among AZD1222 vaccinees, only five or six were seropositive at baseline. Without day 14 samples, only post-peak T cell repertoires were studied.

Libraries were prepared by immunoSEQ multiplex PCR; TCRdb keeps only in-frame clonotypes and omits some of them. This table holds approximately 180,000 clones, almost 95% found once. CDR1 and CDR2 (germline): SGHKS, YYEKEE (reference sequence). The CDR3 extends over 16 amino acids. Germline trimming cut 4 bases from V and 1 base from J; bases unmatched to any gene: 9. About this clone itself: What it binds is not known.

The chain recombines TRBV5-5 with TRBJ2-5; 8 positions match TRBD2. The source material was peripheral blood, sampled on day 0 of AZD1222 vaccination. The sequence was obtained from an adult in good health. CDR3 amino acids: CASSHFKGTSQETQYF. In DNA, the CDR3 is TGTGCCAGCAGCCATTTTAAAGGGACTAGCCAAGAGACCCAGTACTTC.